The present T cell receptor beta chain was sequenced within a study of T cell changes during pregnancy in multiple sclerosis (dated by TCRdb to about 2019). For context, the study as a whole: In women with multiple sclerosis, the researchers looked at how the T cell repertoire shifted as pregnancy progressed.

The germline V gene sets CDR1 to SGHRS and CDR2 to YFSETQ. CDR3 length: 15 amino acids, cysteine to phenylalanine. The retained sequence is limited to the CDR3, 45 bases, with the frame set at the first base. Trimming accounts for 4 bases at V and 1 base at J, while the number of junction bases matched to no gene is 2. Library generation was performed with the immunoSEQ multiplex PCR assay. TCRdb limited this immuneACCESS table to in-frame rearrangements with V and J called. A share of clones is missing; checked studies link under half to unresolved V genes, and the rest is unexplained. Recorded for this sample are more than 35,000 clones; about 88% of them occurred a single time. The ten largest clonotypes hold under 0.75% of the sample. This clone occurred once. The clone's antigen remains unknown. The sample holds no much larger clone one base away, and base qualities are not on file.

This sample comprised CD4+ T cells from peripheral blood mononuclear cells, obtained in the first trimester of pregnancy. This chain is built from TRBV5-1 and TRBJ2-5; 12 bases in between match TRBD2. This clonotype originated in a female donor with multiple sclerosis, enrolled in a pregnancy study. The DNA is as follows: TGCGCCAGCAGCACTAGCGGGAGGACCCAAGAGACCCAGTACTTC. It specifies CASSTSGRTQETQYF.